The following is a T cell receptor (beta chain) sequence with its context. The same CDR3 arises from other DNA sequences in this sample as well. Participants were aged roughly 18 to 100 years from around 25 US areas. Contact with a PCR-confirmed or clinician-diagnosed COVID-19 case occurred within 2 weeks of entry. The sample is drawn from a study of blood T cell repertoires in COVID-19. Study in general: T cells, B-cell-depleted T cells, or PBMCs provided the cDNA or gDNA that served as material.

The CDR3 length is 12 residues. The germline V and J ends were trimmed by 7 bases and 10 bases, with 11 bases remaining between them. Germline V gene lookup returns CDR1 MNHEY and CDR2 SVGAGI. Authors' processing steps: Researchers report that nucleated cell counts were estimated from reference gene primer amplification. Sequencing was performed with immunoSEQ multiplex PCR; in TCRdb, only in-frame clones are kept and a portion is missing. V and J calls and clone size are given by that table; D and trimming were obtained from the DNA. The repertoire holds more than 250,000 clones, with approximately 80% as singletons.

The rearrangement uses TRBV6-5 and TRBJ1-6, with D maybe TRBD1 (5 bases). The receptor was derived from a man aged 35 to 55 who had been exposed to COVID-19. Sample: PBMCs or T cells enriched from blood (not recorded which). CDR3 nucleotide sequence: TGTGCCAGCAACAGGTTGGGGTCACCCCTCCACTTT. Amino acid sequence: CASNRLGSPLHF.